This T cell receptor beta chain was observed in a study of regulatory T cells in long-lasting Graves disease. The CDR3 totals 15 residues. Trimming cost V 1 base and J 5 bases, with 14 bases left between them. Germline V gene data show CDR1 as MGHDK and CDR2 as SYGVNS. Time point of the sample: persistent/refractory GD, antithyroid drugs over 5 years with positive TRAb. The TCR library was made from RNA extracted from PBMCs. Those enrolled as patients came out of an endocrinology department in Xi'an, China. Arm-PCR of CDR3 regions with iRepertoire HTBI primers generated TCR beta libraries. Authors' analysis steps: Detected in the samples were over 55 TRBV and over twelve TRBJ segments. One entry per CDR3 protein results from TCRdb running MiXCR on the multiplex PCR reads. The V and J calls come from TCRdb's annotation, not from the publication. Of roughly 450,000 distinct CDR3 sequences in the sample, about a quarter are singletons; the top ten hold approximately 28%.

This clonotype was sampled from a female donor with Graves disease. Sequencing was performed on peripheral blood mononuclear cells (PBMCs), taken when the disease was refractory, from a patient treated with antithyroid drugs. The genes are TRBV25-1 and TRBJ1-1; a possible D gene is TRBD1 (5 bases). The CDR3 here is CASSESRGRKTEAFF. In DNA form, the CDR3 reads TGTGCCAGCAGTGAATCTAGGGGCAGGAAGACTGAAGCTTTCTTT.